This T cell receptor (beta chain) stems from a study of blood T cell repertoires in COVID-19. Libraries were prepared by immunoSEQ multiplex PCR; TCRdb keeps only in-frame clonotypes and omits some of them. The sample has 35,000 to 40,000 clones, about 88% seen once. In germline, CDR1 is SGHTA, CDR2 FQGTGA. V dropped 2 bases and J dropped 6; count of bases not matched to a gene: 2. The CDR3 is 14 residues long. The source material was peripheral blood. This chain links TRBV7-3 with TRBJ2-1, with TRBD2 matching over 9 bases. This TCR came from a man aged 55 to 70 with active COVID-19. Here the CDR3 reads CASSLGAGGNEQFF. The CDR3 DNA follows: TGTGCCAGCAGCTTAGGAGCGGGAGGCAATGAGCAGTTCTTC.